Below are 5 T cell receptor beta chains sequenced from a single sample in a study of CD8+ T cells in alopecia areata. Extracted from the samples, RNA was reverse transcribed into cDNA to serve as the sequencing template. Generated by immunoSEQ multiplex PCR, the TCRdb table keeps only in-frame clones and is missing some. The data contain under 40,000 clones, 45% to 70% of them singletons. For five patients taking part in the biomarker study, CD4+ cells were further sorted into CD25+CD127- cells. The sequenced sample was CD4+ Tregs sorted from blood. Receptor source: a human donor with alopecia areata.

This clone was counted between two and nine times. The J gene is TRBJ2-1, the V gene TRBV5-1; D is possibly TRBD1 or TRBD2 (5 bases each). The CDR3 is 17 amino acids. The ends were cut back, 1 base at V and 0 bases at J, with 14 bases in the middle. Germline-derived CDR1 and CDR2 are SGHRS and YFSETQ. CDR3: CASSLRGGLSSYNEQFF. DNA for the CDR3: TGCGCCAGCAGCTTGAGGGGCGGGCTGAGCTCCTACAATGAGCAGTTCTTC. The complete variable domain, with remaining parts taken from reference TRBV5-1 and TRBJ2-1, reads KAGVTQTPRYLIKTRGQQVTLSCSPISGHRSVSWYQQTPGQGLQFLFEYFSETQRNKGNFPGRFSGRQFSNSRSEMNVSTLELGDSALYLCASSLRGGLSSYNEQFFGPGTRLTVL.

This chain connects TRBV5-1 to TRBJ1-1; D unresolved. Trimming stripped 1 base from V and 0 bases from J, with 10 bases between. Germline V CDR1 and CDR2: SGHRS, YFSETQ. This CDR3 contains 15 residues. The CDR3 is CASSLNFGVNTEAFF. CDR3 nucleotide sequence: TGCGCCAGCAGCTTGAATTTCGGAGTGAACACTGAAGCTTTCTTT.

The chain is built from TRBV14 and TRBJ1-5; 7 nucleotides line up with TRBD1. V shed 4 bases, J shed 6 bases, and the junction held 3 bases outside the gene matches. Looked up from germline, CDR1 is SGHDN and CDR2 is FVKESK. The CDR3 length is 13 residues. In DNA form, the CDR3 reads TGTGCCAGCAGCCGGGACAGTATTCAGCCCCAGCATTTT. This gives the protein CASSRDSIQPQHF. Drawing the rest from reference TRBV14 and TRBJ1-5, the complete variable domain is EAGVTQFPSHSVIEKGQTVTLRCDPISGHDNLYWYRRVMGKEIKFLLHFVKESKQDESGMPNNRFLAERTGGTYSTLKVQPAELEDSGVYFCASSRDSIQPQHFGDGTRLSIL.

The table lists this clone with a few counts. The chain combines TRBV7-2 with TRBJ1-1, with unresolved D. The CDR3 spans 14 residues. The V and J ends lost 4 bases and 0 bases respectively, with 9 bases between them. The V gene's germline CDR1 is SGHTA and CDR2 FQGNSA. CDR3 nucleotide sequence: TGTGCCAGCAGCTCATTTACAGTGAACACTGAAGCTTTCTTT. Translation gives CASSSFTVNTEAFF.

This clone was counted only a few times. The genes are TRBV28 and TRBJ2-5; D possibly uses TRBD1 or TRBD2 (5 bases each). The CDR3 is 11 residues long. The V end lost 3 bases, the J end lost 11 bases, and 10 bases lay between the germline ends. In germline, CDR1 is MDHEN, CDR2 SYDVKM. The CDR3 DNA is TGTGCCAGCAGTTTCGGGACGGGGCAGTACTTC. Amino acid sequence: CASSFGTGQYF.